The source of this TCR beta chain is a study of blood T cell repertoires in COVID-19. Study details: The United States, Italy and Spain were the sources of the acute and convalescent COVID-19 samples.

Participant age was roughly 18 to 89 years, and participants resided in 20 to 30 US areas. Two negative PCRs, clearance, or symptom resolution characterized the recovered Cohort 3 donors. As handled by the study authors: The assay estimated nucleated cells by amplifying reference gene primers. The assay was immunoSEQ multiplex PCR, and TCRdb's table has in-frame clones only and misses some. Clonal size and the V and J genes are those of that table, whereas D and trimming came from the DNA. The sample includes 300,000 to 450,000 clones, roughly 87% seen only once; the top ten take about 0.93%. The junction had 4 bases not matched to a gene; V was cut back by 4 bases and J by 2 bases. CDR1 is SGHRS, CDR2 YFSETQ, per germline. The CDR3 is 16 residues long.

The specimen sequenced was PBMCs or T cells enriched from blood (not recorded which). The sequence came from a woman younger than 45 who had recovered from COVID-19. This rearrangement joins TRBV5-1 to TRBJ2-5; 14 bases line up with TRBD2. CDR3 in amino acids: CASSPRLAGGQETQYF. CDR3 sequence (DNA): TGCGCCAGCAGCCCAAGACTAGCGGGGGGGCAAGAGACCCAGTACTTC.